In this sample, the clone carrying this T cell receptor (beta chain) turned up many times. The target antigen is unknown. Samples came from axillary lymph nodes draining the breast cancer. The data were taken from a study of breast tumors, draining lymph nodes, adjacent tissues. General observations from the study: Data fit most tumor T cells coming from lymph node, expanding in tumor. Tumors had less TCR diversity than lymph nodes, more than nontumor tissue.

A single record per CDR3 protein comes from TCRdb applying MiXCR to the multiplex PCR reads. This table holds 75,000 to 100,000 distinct CDR3 sequences, roughly a fifth found once. The CDR3 consists of 13 residues. Per germline, CDR1 SGHNT and CDR2 YENEEA. The V end lost 0 bases, the J end lost 2 bases, and 4 bases lay between the germline ends. The TCR sequence derives from a female donor with breast cancer. Some clones in this sample may be carry-over from other donors' samples. Source material: axillary lymph node tissue. The chain is built from TRBV11-3 and TRBJ2-5; D unresolved. The CDR3 DNA reads as TGTGCCAGCAGCTTAGACTATCAAGAGACCCAGTACTTC. Protein: CASSLDYQETQYF.